This T cell receptor beta chain was obtained from a study of cytomegalovirus exposure and HLA in healthy donors. Study-level points and caveats: Within an earlier analysis, most TCR beta V segments proved productive either about 87% or about 30% of the time.

CDR3 length equals 16 residues. Trimming took 5 bases from V and 0 from J, leaving 14 bases between them. Germline values: CDR1 LNHDA, CDR2 SQIVND (reference sequence). Use of 60 Vbeta and 13 Jbeta primers characterized the PCR. Data came from immunoSEQ multiplex PCR; TCRdb stores just in-frame clones and leaves some out. This repertoire comprises approximately 120,000 clones; its ten largest clones make up approximately 0.99%. Worth noting for this clone: Its target is not known.

V is TRBV19 and J is TRBJ2-1; D might be TRBD1 (5 bases). The source material was PBMCs. This clonotype was obtained from a man aged 18 to 35 in good health and CMV-seronegative. CDR3 bases: TGTGCCAGTAGTCAGTATCAGGGAAGCTCCTACAATGAGCAGTTCTTC. It is translated as CASSQYQGSSYNEQFF.